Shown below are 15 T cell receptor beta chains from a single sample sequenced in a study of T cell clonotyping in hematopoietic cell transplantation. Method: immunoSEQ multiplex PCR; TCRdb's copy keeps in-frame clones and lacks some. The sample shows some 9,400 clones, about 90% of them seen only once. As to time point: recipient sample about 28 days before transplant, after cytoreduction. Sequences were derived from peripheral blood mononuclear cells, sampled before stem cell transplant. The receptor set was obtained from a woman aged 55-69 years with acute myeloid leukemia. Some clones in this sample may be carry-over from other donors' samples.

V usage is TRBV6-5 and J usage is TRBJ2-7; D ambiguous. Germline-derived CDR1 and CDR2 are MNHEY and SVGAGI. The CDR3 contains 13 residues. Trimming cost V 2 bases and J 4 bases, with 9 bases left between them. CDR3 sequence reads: CASSYRDRYEQYF. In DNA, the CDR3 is TGTGCCAGCAGTTACAGGGATAGGTACGAGCAGTACTTC.

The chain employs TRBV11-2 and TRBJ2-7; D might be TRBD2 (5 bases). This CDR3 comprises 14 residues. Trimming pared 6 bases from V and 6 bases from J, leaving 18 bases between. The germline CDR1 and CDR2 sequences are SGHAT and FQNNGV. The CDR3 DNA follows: TGTGCCAGCAGTCATAATTTGGGTGCGGGCGAGCAGTACGTC. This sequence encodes CASSHNLGAGEQYV.

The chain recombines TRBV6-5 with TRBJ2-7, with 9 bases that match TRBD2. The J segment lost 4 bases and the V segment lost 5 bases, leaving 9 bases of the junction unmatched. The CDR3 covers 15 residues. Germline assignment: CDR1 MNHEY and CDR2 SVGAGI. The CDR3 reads CASSATSGWLYEQYF. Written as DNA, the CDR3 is TGTGCCAGCAGTGCAACTAGCGGGTGGTTATACGAGCAGTACTTC.

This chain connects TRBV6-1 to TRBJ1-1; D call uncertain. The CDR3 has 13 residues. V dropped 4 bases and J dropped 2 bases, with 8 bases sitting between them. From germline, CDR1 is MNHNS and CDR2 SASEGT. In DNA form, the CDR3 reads TGTGCCAGCAGTGGACGGACCAACACTGAAGCTTTCTTT. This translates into CASSGRTNTEAFF.

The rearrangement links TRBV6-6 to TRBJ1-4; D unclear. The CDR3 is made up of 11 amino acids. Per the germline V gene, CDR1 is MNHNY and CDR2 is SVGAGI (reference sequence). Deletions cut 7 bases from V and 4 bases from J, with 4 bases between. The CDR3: CASTHNEKLFF. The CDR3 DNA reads TGTGCCAGCACCCATAATGAAAAACTGTTTTTT.

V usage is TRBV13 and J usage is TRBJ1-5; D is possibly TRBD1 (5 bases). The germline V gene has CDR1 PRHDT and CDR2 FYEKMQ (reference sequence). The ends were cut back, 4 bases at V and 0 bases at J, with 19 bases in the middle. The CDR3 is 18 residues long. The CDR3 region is CASSSTLSRDGSNQPQHF. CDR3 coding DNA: TGTGCCAGCAGCTCGACCTTATCCCGGGACGGTAGCAATCAGCCCCAGCATTTT. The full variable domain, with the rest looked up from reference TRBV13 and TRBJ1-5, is AAGVIQSPRHLIKEKRETATLKCYPIPRHDTVYWYQQGPGQDPQFLISFYEKMQSDKGSIPDRFSAQQFSDYHSELNMSSLELGDSALYFCASSSTLSRDGSNQPQHFGDGTRLSIL.

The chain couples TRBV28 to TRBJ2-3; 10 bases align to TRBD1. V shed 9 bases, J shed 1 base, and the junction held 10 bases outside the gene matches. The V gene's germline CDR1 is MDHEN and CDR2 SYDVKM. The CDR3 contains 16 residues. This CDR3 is CASPPGTGEGTDTQYF. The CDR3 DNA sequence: TGTGCCAGTCCACCAGGGACAGGGGAGGGCACAGATACGCAGTATTTT.

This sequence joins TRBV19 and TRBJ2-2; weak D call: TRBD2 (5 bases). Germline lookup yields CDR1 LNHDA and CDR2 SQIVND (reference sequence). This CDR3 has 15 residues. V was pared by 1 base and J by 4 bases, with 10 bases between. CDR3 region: CASSIGGTSTGELFF. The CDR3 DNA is TGTGCCAGTAGTATAGGAGGAACTAGCACCGGGGAGCTGTTTTTT.

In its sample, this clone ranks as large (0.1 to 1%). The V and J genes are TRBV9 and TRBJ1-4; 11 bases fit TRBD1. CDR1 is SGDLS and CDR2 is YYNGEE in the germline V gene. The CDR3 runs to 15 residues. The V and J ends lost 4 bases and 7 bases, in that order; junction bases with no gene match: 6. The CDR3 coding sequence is TGTGCCAGCAGCTCTCGGACAGGGGGCAGTGAAAAACTGTTTTTT. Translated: CASSSRTGGSEKLFF.

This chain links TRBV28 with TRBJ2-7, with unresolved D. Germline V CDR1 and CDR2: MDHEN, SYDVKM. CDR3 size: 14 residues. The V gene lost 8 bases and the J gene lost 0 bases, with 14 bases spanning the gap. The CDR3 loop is CASALPDNSYEQYF. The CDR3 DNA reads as TGTGCCAGCGCCCTTCCAGACAACTCCTACGAGCAGTACTTC.

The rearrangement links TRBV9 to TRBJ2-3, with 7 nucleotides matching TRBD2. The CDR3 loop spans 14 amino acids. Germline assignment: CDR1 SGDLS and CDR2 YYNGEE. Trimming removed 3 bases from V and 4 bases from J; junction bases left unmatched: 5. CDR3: CASSAWEGADTQYF. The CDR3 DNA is TGTGCCAGCAGCGCGTGGGAGGGAGCAGATACGCAGTATTTT.

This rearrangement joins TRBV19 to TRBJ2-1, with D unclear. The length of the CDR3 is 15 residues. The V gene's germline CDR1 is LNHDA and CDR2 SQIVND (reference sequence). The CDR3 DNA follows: TGTGCAGTAAAGCCTACCCAGAGCTCCTACAATGAGCAGTTCTTC. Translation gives CAVKPTQSSYNEQFF.

The CDR3 DNA reads as TGTGCCAGCAGTGGCGACTGGGCCAACGTCCTGACTTTC. This encodes CASSGDWANVLTF. V gene TRBV27 combines with J gene TRBJ2-6; D unresolved. With 5 bases removed from V and 5 bases from J, the gap between germline ends came to 7 bases. The CDR3 is 13 residues long. Germline CDR1 and CDR2: MNHEY and SMNVEV (reference sequence).

The CDR3 coding sequence is TGTGCCAGCAGCTTAGTATCGGGCGGGAGGGCCAGCTCCTACAATGAGCAGTTCTTC. This encodes CASSLVSGGRASSYNEQFF. The chain uses TRBV7-2 and TRBJ2-1; 9 bases fit TRBD2. The length of the CDR3 is 19 residues. V trimming: 1 base; J trimming: 0 bases; junction bases outside the gene matches: 10. CDR1 is SGHTA, CDR2 FQGNSA, per germline. The full variable domain, completed using reference TRBV7-2 and TRBJ2-1, is GAGVSQSPSNKVTEKGKDVELRCDPISGHTALYWYRQSLGQGLEFLIYFQGNSAPDKSGLPSDRFSAERTGGSVSTLTIQRTQQEDSAVYLCASSLVSGGRASSYNEQFFGPGTRLTVL.

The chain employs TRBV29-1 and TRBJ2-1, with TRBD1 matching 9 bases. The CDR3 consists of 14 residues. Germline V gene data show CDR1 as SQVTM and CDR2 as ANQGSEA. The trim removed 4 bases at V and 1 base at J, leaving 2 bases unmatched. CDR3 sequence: CSVVGTGSYNEQFF. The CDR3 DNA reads TGCAGCGTTGTTGGGACAGGGTCCTACAATGAGCAGTTCTTC.